A selection of T cell receptor beta chains follows, all from one sample in a study of shared T cell receptors in the human thymus. The table came from immunoSEQ multiplex PCR; TCRdb's copy has only in-frame clones and leaves some out. The sample includes roughly 700,000 clones, 88% of them seen just once. This sample was shared with a second study, whose subject was human thymus T cells.

Sequenced: thymocytes. All receptors derive from a boy under two years old with a congenital heart defect. Both conserved end residues are part of each CDR3. D genes are given only for firm matches.

V gene	J gene	D gene	CDR3 DNA	CDR3 protein
TRBV25-1	TRBJ2-1	TRBD2	TGTGCCAGCAGTGAAGGGGGCCTAGCGGGGGGAAACAATGGGCAGTTCTTC	CASSEGGLAGGNNGQFF
TRBV6-1	TRBJ2-7	TRBD1	TGTGCCAGCAGTGAACTAGGGACAGGGGCCAACGAGCAGTACTTC	CASSELGTGANEQYF
TRBV6-5	TRBJ2-5	TRBD2	TGTGCCAGCAGGGGCGGACTAGCGGTGGAGACCCAGTACTTC	CASRGGLAVETQYF
TRBV7-9	TRBJ2-7	.	TGTGCCAGCAGCTTAGAGGACACCTACGAGCAGTACTTC	CASSLEDTYEQYF
TRBV7-9	TRBJ2-7	TRBD1	TGTGCCAGCAGCCCGGGACAGGACGGCAACGAGCAGTACTTC	CASSPGQDGNEQYF
TRBV13	TRBJ2-7	TRBD2	TGTGCCAGCAGCTTAAAGCGGGAGCCCTCCTACGAGCAGTACTTC	CASSLKREPSYEQYF
TRBV9	TRBJ1-3	.	TGTGCCAGCAGCTCCCACAGACCTGGTGGAAACACCATATATTTT	CASSSHRPGGNTIYF
TRBV28	TRBJ1-1	.	TGTGCCAGCACTTCAGAACGGGGGTTGGGAACTGAAGCTTTCTTT	CASTSERGLGTEAFF
TRBV5-6	TRBJ2-4	.	TGTGCCAGCAGCCTACGGACTTACCTAGCCAAAAACATTCAGTACTTC	CASSLRTYLAKNIQYF
TRBV5-1	TRBJ1-1	.	TGCGCCAGCAGCTTGACACCCTTGAACACTGAAGCTTTCTTT	CASSLTPLNTEAFF